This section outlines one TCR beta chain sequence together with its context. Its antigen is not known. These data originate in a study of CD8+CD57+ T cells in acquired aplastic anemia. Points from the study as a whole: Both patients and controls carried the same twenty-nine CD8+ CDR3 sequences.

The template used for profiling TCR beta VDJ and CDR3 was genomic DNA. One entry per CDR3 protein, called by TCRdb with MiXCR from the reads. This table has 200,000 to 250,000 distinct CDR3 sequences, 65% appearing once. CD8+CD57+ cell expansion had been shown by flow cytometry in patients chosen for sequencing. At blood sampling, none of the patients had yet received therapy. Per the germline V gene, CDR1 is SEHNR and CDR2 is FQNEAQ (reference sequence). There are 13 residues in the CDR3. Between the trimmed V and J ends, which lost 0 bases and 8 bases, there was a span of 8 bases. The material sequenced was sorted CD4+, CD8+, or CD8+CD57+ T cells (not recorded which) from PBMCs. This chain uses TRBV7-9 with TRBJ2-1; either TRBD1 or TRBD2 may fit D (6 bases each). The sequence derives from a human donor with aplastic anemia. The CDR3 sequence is CASSLAGGYEQFF. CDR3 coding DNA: TGTGCCAGCAGCTTAGCGGGGGGCTATGAGCAGTTCTTC.